This TCR beta chain was obtained from a study of blood T cell repertoires in COVID-19 (dated by TCRdb to 2020 to 2021). Looking at the study overall: Samples from collaborators originated in the United States, Italy and Spain and spanned both the acute and convalescent phases of COVID-19. Where available, HLA class I and class II types were obtained from metadata supplied by the sample provider rather than from assay-based typing. The repertoires were made available in a free public database intended to serve as a resource for research on the immune response to SARS-CoV-2. The prospective study material was composed of cDNA or gDNA derived from T cells, B-cell-depleted T cells, or PBMCs. A de-identified subject ID, COVID-19 status, age in years and sex were almost always included in the sample metadata. Deeply sampled blood TCRbeta repertoires from subjects exposed to, actively infected with, or recovered from COVID-19 were included in the dataset. Samples came from the ongoing ImmuneRACE study (first 160 participants) plus 1,254 subjects from 6 global collaborators. The paper as a whole reports these results and caveats: How much clinical and demographic metadata was included differed by source and by participant, and the metadata was provided uncurated.

In Seattle, one collaborating source enrolled patients while the infection was active and tracked those patients longitudinally over the course of disease. Whole blood was collected in K2EDTA tubes by collaborating institutions according to the institutions' own protocols. For TCRbeta analysis, collaborators shipped samples as frozen whole blood, isolated PBMCs, or DNA extracted from either of those sample types. Reading from cysteine to phenylalanine, the CDR3 counts 13 amino acids. Just the 39-base CDR3 DNA is kept, in frame starting at base 1. V sheds 2 bases and J sheds 11 bases, leaving 13 bases between their ends. The germline V gene (reference sequence) specifies MNHEY as CDR1 and SMNVEV as CDR2. Concerning this clone itself: Its antigen remains unidentified. No base-level quality is on record; no much larger clone is a single base apart.

TCRbeta CDR3 regions were amplified from genomic DNA using the immunoSEQ Assay, a bias-controlled multiplex PCR. The authors' analysis ran thus. The number of nucleated cells in each sample was estimated from the amplification of reference gene primers within the assay. To quantify the absolute abundance of each unique TCRbeta CDR3 rearrangement, sequence reads were collapsed and filtered. For each sample, productive Simpson clonality was calculated by taking the square root of Simpson's diversity index across productive rearrangements. Drawn from immuneACCESS, this table holds only the in-frame rearrangements with V and J called that TCRdb kept. Clones are partly lost; checked studies trace under half to an unresolved V gene and leave the rest unexplained. Clone size and V and J calls were adopted from that table, with D and trimming inferred from the DNA. The sample contains more than 80,000 clones, about nine tenths of them found a single time. The ten biggest clones cover 5.5% to 8% of the sample.

Sequencing was done on a sample of peripheral blood. The clonotype comes from a man aged 18-30 years with COVID-19, enrolled during active disease. The chain uses TRBV27 and TRBJ1-5; the D gene is unclear. The nucleotide sequence is given as TGTGCCAGCAGTTTAGAACGGCTCGCGGCCCAGCATTTT. The resulting protein is CASSLERLAAQHF.